The clone carrying this T cell receptor (beta chain) showed up just a few times. Antigen unknown. One entry per CDR3 protein, called by TCRdb with MiXCR from the reads. The data contain about 310,000 distinct CDR3 sequences, around 25% of them seen just once; the ten biggest clones take up about an eighth. The data belong to a study of T cell repertoires in cytomegalovirus infection. About the research overall: Use of recently identified HLA-C-restricted and well-studied HLA-B-restricted CMV epitopes was part of the study. Public TCR beta signatures marked donors with CMV infection and the matching HLA. Study-level findings and limits: Summed frequency of shared TCR beta families picked out CMV carriers who also had the relevant HLA. HLA-C-restricted TCR beta clonotypes specific for CMV led the ex vivo response.

Trimming cost V 6 bases and J 5 bases, with 22 bases left between them. The CDR3 has 16 residues. Germline V gives CDR1 MDHEN, CDR2 SYDVKM. Sequencing used cultured PBMCs, obtained from culture after CMV antigen stimulation. The receptor was derived from a human donor in good health (CMV status not recorded). Some clones in this sample may be carry-over from other donors' samples. The chain has TRBV28 and TRBJ2-5; the D is unclear. The CDR3 nucleotides are TGTGCCAGCAGCCAGATTCGAGGTGGGATGAGGGAGACCCAGTACTTC. This codes for CASSQIRGGMRETQYF.